The rows below give T cell receptor beta chains drawn from one sample of a study of radiation and T cells in renal cell carcinoma. Using immunoSEQ multiplex PCR, the repertoire was profiled, and TCRdb retains in-frame clones only, with some absent. This table has roughly 86,000 clones, around four fifths appearing once. Sequenced here: blood, sampled from a patient whose treatment included radiotherapy and nephrectomy. These receptors were obtained from a man aged 45-65 years with renal cell carcinoma. Both conserved end residues are part of each CDR3. The D gene is left open where the match is weak.

J gene | D gene | V gene | CDR3 protein
TRBJ1-2 | . | TRBV19 | CASSMRQSGYTF
TRBJ2-3 | TRBD1 | TRBV2 | CASSPDRGATDTQYF
TRBJ1-1 | . | TRBV10-2 | CASSEQGNTEAFF
TRBJ2-1 | . | TRBV5-1 | CASSLSSLSSYNEQFF
TRBJ1-3 | TRBD1 | TRBV29-1 | CSAADRGFSSSGNTIYF
TRBJ1-5 | . | TRBV30 | CAWSVMTAEPPQHF
TRBJ2-1 | TRBD2 | TRBV29-1 | CSARAGGPYNEQFF
TRBJ1-1 | . | TRBV30 | CATIWNTGRDEAFF
TRBJ1-2 | TRBD1 | TRBV29-1 | CSVGQGGYTF
TRBJ1-5 | . | TRBV10-3 | CAISEGANQPQHF
TRBJ1-2 | . | TRBV5-4 | CASSLGQKGFYTF
TRBJ1-6 | TRBD1 | TRBV27 | CASSSTGVLGNSPLHF
TRBJ1-2 | . | TRBV19 | CASSPWNADHGGYTF
TRBJ2-3 | TRBD1 | TRBV18 | CASSSTTGAHTDTQYF
TRBJ2-1 | . | TRBV30 | CAWSPPGAYNEQFF
TRBJ2-7 | TRBD1 | TRBV9 | CASSAWTGSYEQYF
TRBJ2-1 | . | TRBV5-6 | CASSFLRGGIYNEQFF
TRBJ2-2 | TRBD2 | TRBV30 | CAWNRGGNTGELFF
TRBJ1-3 | . | TRBV10-1 | CASSPSGNTIYF
TRBJ1-3 | TRBD1 | TRBV5-3 | CARSSKTGAFRNTIYF
TRBJ2-1 | . | TRBV9 | CASSLGEGWGFNEQFF
TRBJ2-7 | . | TRBV6-6 | CASSEDAAREQYF
TRBJ2-7 | TRBD1 | TRBV7-2 | CASSSYKSGGYEQYF
TRBJ2-1 | . | TRBV18 | CASSPSDSYNEQFF
TRBJ1-5 | . | TRBV2 | CASSTGTMGGQPQHF
TRBJ1-1 | . | TRBV4-3 | CASSQDRTATEAFF
TRBJ2-7 | . | TRBV7-2 | CASSFSPAIYEQYF
TRBJ1-1 | . | TRBV28 | CASSLWSAEAFF
TRBJ2-5 | . | TRBV4-1 | CASSQWQKETQYF
TRBJ2-5 | TRBD2 | TRBV5-4 | CASNTEGLAGVRETQYF